This TCR beta chain came from a study of cytotoxic CD8 clonotypes in ibrutinib-treated CLL. Study details: The study included 11 relapsed/refractory and around 16 treatment-naive patients; 17 to 18 had IGHV unmutated disease.

The study, taken as a whole, reports: Under treatment, the uncommon public clonotypes either contracted or remained stable.

Libraries were prepared by immunoSEQ multiplex PCR; TCRdb keeps only in-frame clonotypes and omits some of them. The sample includes 120,000 to 150,000 clones, roughly 80% of them seen just once. As concerns this clone: What it binds is unknown.

This CDR3 contains 16 residues. Germline V gene lookup returns CDR1 SGHVS and CDR2 FQNEAQ. V dropped 2 bases and J dropped 7 bases, with 15 bases sitting between them. The sequencing used PBMCs, collected after 12 months of ibrutinib treatment. The TCR originated in a human donor with chronic lymphocytic leukemia. The chain employs TRBV7-8 and TRBJ1-6; D unclear. This chain's CDR3 is CASSLKGFGMNSPLHF. The CDR3 DNA follows: TGTGCCAGCAGCTTAAAGGGTTTCGGGATGAATTCACCCCTCCACTTT.